These 31 T cell receptor beta chains were all obtained from the same sample, sequenced in a study of PD-L1 blockade in urothelial cancer. The protocol was immunoSEQ multiplex PCR, while the TCRdb copy is restricted to in-frame clones and leaves out a portion. Of about 76,000 clones listed, roughly 90% are singletons. Time point reported: peripheral blood 6 weeks after treatment start. Sequenced material: PBMCs, taken around atezolizumab (anti-PD-L1) treatment. These receptors came from a woman aged 80 or over with urothelial cancer.

This chain connects TRBV2 to TRBJ2-7; D is perhaps TRBD1 (5 bases). This CDR3 is built from 13 residues. The germline CDR1 and CDR2 sequences are SNHLY and FYNNEI. V lost 6 bases, J lost 0 bases, and 9 bases lay in between. This CDR3 reads CASRRQGSYEQYF. CDR3 bases: TGTGCCAGCAGGAGGCAGGGCTCCTACGAGCAGTACTTC.

J is TRBJ2-1 and V is TRBV5-1, with TRBD2 matching 9 bases. Germline V lookup: CDR1 SGHRS, CDR2 YFSETQ. CDR3 length: 17 residues. Trimming took 0 bases from V and 10 from J; bases not matched to a gene: 14. The CDR3 bases are TGCGCCAGCAGCTTGGGGGCAACTAGCGGGCTCGTGGAGGAGCAGTTCTTC. Translated, it gives CASSLGATSGLVEEQFF. The full variable domain, completed using reference TRBV5-1 and TRBJ2-1, is KAGVTQTPRYLIKTRGQQVTLSCSPISGHRSVSWYQQTPGQGLQFLFEYFSETQRNKGNFPGRFSGRQFSNSRSEMNVSTLELGDSALYLCASSLGATSGLVEEQFFGPGTRLTVL.

The chain carries TRBV6-1 and TRBJ2-5, with 7 bases that match TRBD1. CDR1 is MNHNS, CDR2 SASEGT, per germline. V was clipped by 2 bases and J by 2 bases; unmatched bases: 5. This CDR3 has 15 residues. The CDR3: CASSETPGQQETQYF. In DNA form, the CDR3 reads TGTGCCAGCAGTGAAACTCCGGGACAGCAAGAGACCCAGTACTTC.

V and J are TRBV4-1 and TRBJ2-7, with 9 positions matching TRBD2. The CDR3 sequence is 15 residues long. V was clipped by 1 base and J by 4 bases; unmatched bases: 5. Germline V lookup: CDR1 MGHRA, CDR2 YSYEKL. The CDR3 loop is CASSQAPSGNYEQYF. Written as DNA, the CDR3 is TGCGCCAGCAGCCAAGCGCCTAGCGGGAATTACGAGCAGTACTTC.

This clone was seen a handful of times. This chain connects TRBV9 to TRBJ2-7, with D maybe TRBD1 (5 bases). V lost 2 bases to trimming and J lost 0 bases, with 12 bases between them. This CDR3 is 15 amino acids long. Germline CDR1 and CDR2: SGDLS and YYNGEE. CDR3 sequence: CASSVGQDLSYEQYF. CDR3 DNA: TGTGCCAGCAGCGTGGGGCAGGACCTCTCCTACGAGCAGTACTTC.

The CDR3 here is CASSVDRLTNEKLFF. DNA for the CDR3: TGCGCCAGCAGCGTGGACAGGCTCACTAATGAAAAACTGTTTTTT. V and J are TRBV5-1 and TRBJ1-4; 7 positions agree with TRBD1. The length of the CDR3 is 15 residues. Germline CDR1 reads SGHRS; CDR2 reads YFSETQ. The junction had 5 bases not matched to a gene; V was cut back by 4 bases and J by 2 bases. The full variable domain, rest sourced from reference TRBV5-1 and TRBJ1-4, is KAGVTQTPRYLIKTRGQQVTLSCSPISGHRSVSWYQQTPGQGLQFLFEYFSETQRNKGNFPGRFSGRQFSNSRSEMNVSTLELGDSALYLCASSVDRLTNEKLFFGSGTQLSVL.

The chain is built from TRBV2 and TRBJ1-2; D is unresolved. The V and J ends lost 6 bases and 3 bases respectively, with 14 bases between them. Germline V lookup: CDR1 SNHLY, CDR2 FYNNEI. This CDR3 comprises 14 residues. The CDR3 reads CASRTSRVDYGYTF. CDR3 DNA sequence: TGTGCCAGCAGGACTAGTAGGGTGGACTATGGCTACACCTTC.

The chain joins TRBV19 to TRBJ1-1, with 7 bases aligning to TRBD1. In germline, CDR1 is LNHDA, CDR2 SQIVND (reference sequence). The J segment lost 5 bases and the V segment lost 6 bases, leaving 15 bases of the junction unmatched. The CDR3 loop spans 16 amino acids. The CDR3 is CASRTGTARTGTEAFF. The CDR3 DNA sequence: TGTGCCAGTAGAACCGGGACAGCAAGGACGGGGACTGAAGCTTTCTTT.

The J gene is TRBJ2-1, the V gene TRBV4-2, with a weak D call TRBD2 (6 bases). Germline values: CDR1 LGHNA, CDR2 YNFKEQ. Trimming removed 3 bases from V and 0 bases from J, with 12 bases in between. The CDR3 contains 16 residues. CDR3 loop: CASSQRDSSSYNEQFF. CDR3 sequence (DNA): TGTGCCAGCAGCCAGAGGGACTCTAGCTCCTACAATGAGCAGTTCTTC.

This chain links TRBV10-3 with TRBJ1-4, with TRBD1 as a possible D gene (6 bases). The germline V gene encodes CDR1 ENHRY and CDR2 SYGVKD. The CDR3 covers 14 residues. The V end lost 6 bases, the J end lost 7 bases, and 15 bases lay between the germline ends. As DNA, the CDR3 is TGTGCCATCAGAGAGCGGGACACCTCTGAAAAACTGTTTTTT. Its protein is CAIRERDTSEKLFF.

This chain uses TRBV7-2 with TRBJ1-1; possibly TRBD1 for D (5 bases). The germline gives CDR1 SGHTA, CDR2 FQGNSA. CDR3 size: 15 residues. Trimming left V 1 base short and J 0 bases short, with 9 bases between. CDR3 sequence (DNA): TGTGCCAGCAGCTTAGTGCCAGGGTTGAACACTGAAGCTTTCTTT. This sequence encodes CASSLVPGLNTEAFF.

The chain links TRBV29-1 to TRBJ2-5; D unclear. The CDR3 covers 10 residues. Germline V gene data show CDR1 as SQVTM and CDR2 as ANQGSEA. Trimming pared 7 bases from V and 3 bases from J, leaving 6 bases between. In DNA form, the CDR3 reads TGCAGCGGGAGCAAAGAGACCCAGTACTTC. Translating gives CSGSKETQYF.

The chain carries TRBV5-1 and TRBJ2-5, with TRBD2 identical over 12 bases. Germline V gene sequence: CDR1 SGHRS, CDR2 YFSETQ. The V and J ends lost 4 bases and 0 bases, in that order; junction bases with no gene match: 4. This CDR3 region has 16 residues. The chain's CDR3 is CASSGGTSGYQETQYF. The CDR3 DNA sequence: TGCGCCAGCAGCGGAGGGACTAGCGGGTACCAAGAGACCCAGTACTTC.

Here the CDR3 reads CASSPTTGTGLGKTQYF. Here the CDR3 DNA reads TGTGCCAGCAGCCCTACTACCGGGACAGGGTTAGGGAAGACCCAGTACTTC. The chain links TRBV5-6 to TRBJ2-5, with 9 bases identical to TRBD1. Germline-derived CDR1 and CDR2 are SGHDT and YYEEEE. This CDR3 is built from 17 residues. V trimming: 4 bases; J trimming: 6 bases; junction bases outside the gene matches: 16.

This chain links TRBV28 with TRBJ2-7, with D possibly matching TRBD2 (6 bases). Germline CDR1 MDHEN, CDR2 SYDVKM. The V end lost 5 bases, the J end lost 3 bases, and 11 bases lay between the germline ends. The CDR3 sequence is 13 residues long. CDR3: CASSQGDFYEQYF. CDR3 DNA sequence: TGTGCCAGCAGTCAAGGGGACTTCTACGAGCAGTACTTC.

The chain is built from TRBV13 and TRBJ2-7; D perhaps matches TRBD1 (6 bases). The length of the CDR3 is 13 residues. Looked up from germline, CDR1 is PRHDT and CDR2 is FYEKMQ (reference sequence). Trimming took off 0 bases at V and 11 bases at J, with 14 bases between the two ends. CDR3 nucleotides: TGTGCCAGCAGCTTAGGTGGGGGCATGGCAGAGTACTTC. This gives the protein CASSLGGGMAEYF.

This clone was seen a few times. The V and J genes are TRBV21-1 and TRBJ1-3; the table gives TRBD1 as D, unverified against the DNA. TRBV21-1 has pseudogene status. The CDR3 has 13 amino acids. CDR3: CASRQLSGNTIYF. The DNA of the CDR3 is TGTGCCAGCCGACAGCTCTCTGGAAACACCATATATTTT.

The chain uses TRBV5-5 and TRBJ2-7; 8 bases agree with TRBD2. The CDR3 covers 15 residues. Germline CDR1 reads SGHKS; CDR2 reads YYEKEE (reference sequence). The V segment lost 0 bases and the J segment 3 bases; nucleotides outside the gene matches: 5. The CDR3, as DNA: TGTGCCAGCAGCTTGGACGGTAGCGGGATCTACGAGCAGTACTTC. Encoded protein: CASSLDGSGIYEQYF.

The chain links TRBV28 to TRBJ1-1; D uncertain. Germline V lookup: CDR1 MDHEN, CDR2 SYDVKM. The CDR3 sequence is 11 residues long. V lost 8 bases and J lost 1, with 5 bases in between. CDR3 in DNA: TGTGCCAGCGACACGAACACTGAAGCTTTCTTT. Residues: CASDTNTEAFF.

The chain joins TRBV15 to TRBJ2-2, with TRBD2 identical over 7 bases. V trimming: 5 bases; J trimming: 4 bases; junction bases outside the gene matches: 10. The CDR3 is made up of 16 amino acids. From germline, CDR1 is LNHNV and CDR2 YYDKDF (reference sequence). CDR3 nucleotide sequence: TGTGCCACCAGCGCCCCGGGAGGCCGTGCCACCGGGGAGCTGTTTTTT. This sequence encodes CATSAPGGRATGELFF.

The CDR3 nucleotides are TGTGCCAGCAGTGATAAGTTGGGACAGGGACGTGAAAAACTGTTTTTT. Translated: CASSDKLGQGREKLFF. The chain is built from TRBV2 and TRBJ1-4, with 9 bases that match TRBD1. CDR3 size: 16 residues. The V and J ends lost 3 bases and 7 bases, in that order; junction bases with no gene match: 9. Per germline, CDR1 SNHLY and CDR2 FYNNEI. The full variable domain, its missing parts supplied by reference TRBV2 and TRBJ1-4, is EPEVTQTPSHQVTQMGQEVILRCVPISNHLYFYWYRQILGQKVEFLVSFYNNEISEKSEIFDDQFSVERPDGSNFTLKIRSTKLEDSAMYFCASSDKLGQGREKLFFGSGTQLSVL.

The chain employs TRBV7-2 and TRBJ2-7, with 9 bases that match TRBD2. CDR1 is SGHTA and CDR2 is FQGNSA in the germline V gene. Trimming took 2 bases from V and 1 from J; bases not matched to a gene: 15. This CDR3 comprises 19 residues. The CDR3 DNA sequence: TGTGCCAGCAGCTTAATAGCGGGAGCCTCGCAGAAAAGGTCCTACGAGCAGTACTTC. It translates to CASSLIAGASQKRSYEQYF.

V gene TRBV5-1 combines with J gene TRBJ2-1; perhaps TRBD2 as D (6 bases). Germline loops: CDR1 SGHRS, CDR2 YFSETQ. Trimming pared 6 bases from V and 5 bases from J, leaving 18 bases between. This CDR3 spans 15 amino acids. The CDR3 region has the DNA TGCGCCAGCACTTCCACGCTAGCGAGCAACAATGAGCAGTTCTTC. Translation: CASTSTLASNNEQFF.

V and J are TRBV4-1 and TRBJ2-4; TRBD1 agrees at 7 bases. The junction had 6 bases not matched to a gene; V was cut back by 4 bases and J by 9 bases. The CDR3 totals 13 residues. In germline, CDR1 is MGHRA, CDR2 YSYEKL. The chain's CDR3 is CASSPGTEAIQYF. The CDR3 DNA sequence: TGCGCCAGCAGCCCTGGGACAGAAGCCATTCAGTACTTC.

This chain links TRBV27 with TRBJ1-1, with TRBD1 matching 8 bases. The trim removed 5 bases at V and 1 base at J, leaving 6 bases unmatched. Germline lookup yields CDR1 MNHEY and CDR2 SMNVEV (reference sequence). The CDR3 has 15 residues. CDR3 sequence (DNA): TGTGCCAGCAGTACCCAGGGGGCCTCGAACACTGAAGCTTTCTTT. Its translation is CASSTQGASNTEAFF.

The genes are TRBV5-1 and TRBJ2-3; D might be TRBD2 (6 bases). Germline-derived CDR1 and CDR2 are SGHRS and YFSETQ. V was trimmed by 4 bases and J by 3 bases, leaving 18 bases between them. The CDR3 runs to 16 residues. The CDR3 region is CASSSGGATGTDTQYF. The CDR3 DNA reads as TGCGCCAGCAGCAGTGGAGGGGCTACCGGAACAGATACGCAGTATTTT.

The CDR3 protein is CASSSTGTSGTAEQYF. The CDR3, as DNA: TGTGCCAGCAGTTCGACTGGGACTAGCGGGACGGCCGAGCAGTACTTC. The chain uses TRBV28 and TRBJ2-7; TRBD2 aligns across 13 bases. In germline, CDR1 is MDHEN, CDR2 SYDVKM. The CDR3 runs 16 residues. Trimming took 4 bases from V and 6 from J; bases not matched to a gene: 9.

This chain joins TRBV19 and TRBJ1-1, with 7 bases that match TRBD1. The junction had 6 bases not matched to a gene; V was cut back by 1 base and J by 4 bases. Germline V gives CDR1 LNHDA, CDR2 SQIVND (reference sequence). This CDR3 has 15 amino acids. CDR3 protein: CASSIGGTDLTEAFF. CDR3 sequence (DNA): TGTGCCAGTAGTATAGGGGGGACAGACCTCACTGAAGCTTTCTTT.

This clone has a single count. This chain links TRBV7-3 with TRBJ2-1; 10 nucleotides line up with TRBD2. The V and J ends lost 3 bases and 9 bases, in that order; junction bases with no gene match: 2. Per the germline V gene, CDR1 is SGHTA and CDR2 is FQGTGA. The CDR3 runs to 13 residues. The CDR3 coding sequence is TGTGCCAGCAGCTTTAGCGGGGGGACTGAGCAGTTCTTC. Its protein is CASSFSGGTEQFF.

Only one count was recorded for this clone. The chain links TRBV4-1 to TRBJ1-1; 10 bases are a match to TRBD1. Germline lookup yields CDR1 MGHRA and CDR2 YSYEKL. V lost 1 base to trimming and J lost 3 bases; unmatched junction nucleotides: 11. The CDR3 runs 18 residues. This CDR3 reads CASSQARQGARMDTEAFF. In DNA form, the CDR3 reads TGCGCCAGCAGCCAAGCACGACAGGGGGCGCGTATGGACACTGAAGCTTTCTTT.

The V call is TRBV12-5, the J call TRBJ2-1; 7 nucleotides align to TRBD1. CDR3 length: 15 amino acids. CDR1 LGHNT and CDR2 FRNRAP come from the germline V gene. Trimming at V came to 6 bases and at J to 4 bases, leaving 9 bases not matched to a gene. CDR3 bases: TGTGCTAGTGGCCGACAGGGCGAGCGGTACAATGAGCAGTTCTTC. As protein: CASGRQGERYNEQFF.